This TCR beta chain was identified in a study of identical twins. This clonotype was observed a handful of times. Its antigen is undetermined. Trimming removed 2 bases at V and 2 bases at J, with 16 bases between. Germline V CDR1 and CDR2: KGHSY, FQNENV. This CDR3 spans 17 amino acids. After template switching added a universal primer site, the resulting cDNA carried unique molecular identifiers. TCRdb analysed the 5' RACE reads with MiXCR anew, one entry per CDR3 protein. The repertoire holds 1.5 million to 2 million distinct CDR3 sequences, less than 35% seen once, with 0.25% to 0.3% in the top ten. Notes on the study in general: Memory repertoires showed no such pattern, whereas abundant cord blood beta clonotypes carried fewer insertions. It was cross-sectional statistical analysis, not following the same donors, that the conclusions relied on. Beta out-of-frame sequences showed weaker excess twin sharing.

Sequenced: cord blood. The rearrangement uses TRBV16 and TRBJ2-1; D not certain. The receptor was isolated from a newborn girl in good health. The CDR3 region is CASSQHQPGSPYNEQFF. The CDR3 nucleotides read TGTGCCAGCAGCCAACACCAGCCGGGCTCTCCCTACAATGAGCAGTTCTTC.